This section outlines one T cell receptor beta chain sequence together with its context. The sample comes from a study of control samples from healthy donors and cancer patients. Germline V lookup: CDR1 SGHTS, CDR2 YDEGEE. The V gene lost 0 bases and the J gene lost 8 bases, with 14 bases spanning the gap. This CDR3 spans 14 amino acids. Repertoires were generated with immunoSEQ multiplex PCR, while TCRdb's copy carries only in-frame clones and drops some. The sample shows 90,000 to 150,000 clones, approximately 87% of them seen only once. Sequencing input: blood. This sequence was found in a man aged 30-40 years in good health. The chain joins TRBV5-8 to TRBJ1-2; D may be TRBD1 (5 bases). The CDR3 nucleotides are TGTGCCAGCAGCTTGGTCGGGGCCCAGAAGGGCTACACCTTC. This codes for CASSLVGAQKGYTF.